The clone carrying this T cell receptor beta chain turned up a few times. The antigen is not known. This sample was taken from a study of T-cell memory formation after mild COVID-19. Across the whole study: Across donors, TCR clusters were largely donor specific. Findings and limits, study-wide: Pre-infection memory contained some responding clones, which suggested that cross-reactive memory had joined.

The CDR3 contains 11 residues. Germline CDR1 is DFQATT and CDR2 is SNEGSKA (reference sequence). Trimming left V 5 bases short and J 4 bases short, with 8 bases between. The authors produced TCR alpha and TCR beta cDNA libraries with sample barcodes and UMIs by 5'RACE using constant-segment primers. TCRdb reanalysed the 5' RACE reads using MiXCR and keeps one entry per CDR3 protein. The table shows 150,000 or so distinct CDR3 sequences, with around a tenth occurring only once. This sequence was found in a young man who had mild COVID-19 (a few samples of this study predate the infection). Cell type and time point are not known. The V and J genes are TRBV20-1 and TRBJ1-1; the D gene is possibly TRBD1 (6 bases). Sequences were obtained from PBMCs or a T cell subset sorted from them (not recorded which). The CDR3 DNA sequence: TGCAGTGCTCCCAGGGGCACTGAAGCTTTCTTT. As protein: CSAPRGTEAFF.